A selection of T cell receptor beta chains follows, all from one sample in a study of OX40 agonist ivuxolimab in advanced cancers. Data came from immunoSEQ multiplex PCR; TCRdb stores just in-frame clones and leaves some out. The sample shows 30,000 to 35,000 clones, 80% to 85% of them seen only once. The input for sequencing was CD4+ or CD8+ T cells sorted from blood, taken in a trial of the OX40 agonist ivuxolimab. The receptor set was obtained from an adult with an advanced solid tumor such as melanoma, head and neck, liver or kidney cancer. The CDR3 runs from the conserved cysteine through the conserved F or W. The order of the fields is D gene, J gene, V gene, clone size, CDR3 DNA, CDR3 protein. A D gene is named only where the DNA matches it firmly. Size is stated for part of the rows, as once, few or many counts, or as a class when the clone is expanded.

NA,TRBJ2-7,TRBV4-1,many,TGCGCCAGCAGCCAAGGGCAAAGGGGAGCTACCTACGAGCAGTACTTC,CASSQGQRGATYEQYF
NA,TRBJ2-5,TRBV11-2,NA,TGTGCCAGCAGTTACGAAGCGCAAGAGACCCAGTACTTC,CASSYEAQETQYF
NA,TRBJ1-5,TRBV2,NA,TGTGCCAGTGGCCCCTGGACGGCGAGCAATCAGCCCCAGCATTTT,CASGPWTASNQPQHF
TRBD1,TRBJ2-2,TRBV5-4,NA,TGTGCCAGCAGCGCTGGGGACAGGGGAGGCACCGGGGAGCTGTTTTTT,CASSAGDRGGTGELFF
TRBD1,TRBJ2-2,TRBV7-6,NA,TGTGCCAGCAGCTTACCCAAAACAGGGGAAGCGAACACCGGGGAGCTGTTTTTT,CASSLPKTGEANTGELFF
NA,TRBJ1-1,TRBV9,NA,TGTGCCAGCAGCCCCACCCCGGCAGGACGGCAGAACACTGAAGCTTTCTTT,CASSPTPAGRQNTEAFF
NA,TRBJ1-1,TRBV4-3,medium-sized,TGCGCCAGCAGCCAAGATCCGGGATCCGGCACTGAAGCTTTCTTT,CASSQDPGSGTEAFF
NA,TRBJ2-3,TRBV28,NA,TGTGCCACCGGTCGGCCAGATACGCAGTATTTT,CATGRPDTQYF
NA,TRBJ2-3,TRBV7-8,NA,TGTGCCAGCAGCATCCCAGCGGGCACAGATACGCAGTATTTT,CASSIPAGTDTQYF
NA,TRBJ2-1,TRBV27,NA,TGTGCCAGCATCCCCCGCGGGAGAGGGGGGGACAATGAGCAGTTCTTC,CASIPRGRGGDNEQFF
TRBD2,TRBJ2-5,TRBV19,NA,TGTGCCAGTAGCCCGACTAGCGGGGATCTAGAGACCCAGTACTTC,CASSPTSGDLETQYF
TRBD1,TRBJ2-7,TRBV5-6,NA,TGTGCCAGCAGCTTGGACGCGACAGGGGGGGACGAGCAGTACTTC,CASSLDATGGDEQYF
TRBD1,TRBJ2-7,TRBV23-1,once,TGCGCCAGCAGGGAAGACTACCGGGACAGTCGGCTCTACGAGCAGTACTTC,CASREDYRDSRLYEQYF
NA,TRBJ1-1,TRBV27,NA,TGTGCCAGCAGTTTATCGAAATTGGGGAACACTGAAGCTTTCTTT,CASSLSKLGNTEAFF
NA,TRBJ2-1,TRBV28,NA,TGTGCCAGCAGTTTAATAGGTCAGGATGAGCAGTTCTTC,CASSLIGQDEQFF
TRBD1,TRBJ1-4,TRBV28,medium-sized,TGTGCCAGCATCAATTCCGGGACAGGCGCTAATGAAAAACTGTTTTTT,CASINSGTGANEKLFF
NA,TRBJ2-1,TRBV7-2,once,TGTGCCAGCAGCTTAGCATCAAGGGGGTCCTACAATGAGCAGTTCTTC,CASSLASRGSYNEQFF
NA,TRBJ1-4,TRBV6-4,NA,TGTGCCAGCAGTGACTCTGCAGGTGAAAAACTGTTTTTT,CASSDSAGEKLFF
NA,TRBJ2-5,TRBV28,NA,TGTGCCAGCAGTTTATTGGAGCCCCAAGAGACCCAGTACTTC,CASSLLEPQETQYF
NA,TRBJ2-2,TRBV11-2,NA,TGTGCCAGCAGCTTAGATAAGGCCGGGGAGCTGTTTTTT,CASSLDKAGELFF
NA,TRBJ1-6,TRBV28,few,TGTGCCAGCAGTGAAGTAACGAGCTCCTATAATTCACCCCTCCACTTT,CASSEVTSSYNSPLHF
NA,TRBJ2-7,TRBV2,NA,TGTGCCACCATACAAATCAGGGGCTCCTACGAGCAGTACTTC,CATIQIRGSYEQYF
NA,TRBJ1-5,TRBV7-7,few,TGTGCTAGCAGCCCAGCCCTAAATCAGCCCCAGCATTTT,CASSPALNQPQHF
TRBD1,TRBJ2-3,TRBV7-2,NA,TGTGCCAGCAGCCCTCACGGGACAGGTAGCACAGATACGCAGTATTTT,CASSPHGTGSTDTQYF